The 21 T cell receptor beta chains below all came from one sample that was sequenced in a study of T-cell memory formation after mild COVID-19. TCRdb called the 5' RACE reads again in MiXCR, with one record for every CDR3 protein. Among fewer than 140,000 distinct CDR3 sequences, around 15% were seen once, and the ten largest hold 25% to 30%. Sample: PBMCs or a T cell subset sorted from them (not recorded which). The receptors were sampled from an adult woman who had mild COVID-19 (a few samples of this study predate the infection). Cell type and time point are not known.

This clonotype has just a few counts. The gene calls are TRBV29-1 and TRBJ2-7; D is unresolved. V lost 1 base and J 3 bases, leaving 7 bases between the germline ends. Germline V CDR1 and CDR2: SQVTM, ANQGSEA. The CDR3 has 12 residues. CDR3: CSVEGTYYEQYF. Written as DNA, the CDR3 is TGCAGCGTTGAAGGCACCTACTACGAGCAGTACTTC.

This clonotype was counted between two and nine times. The chain employs TRBV11-2 and TRBJ2-7; D possibly matches TRBD1 or TRBD2 (5 bases each). V gave up 1 base and J gave up 6 bases, with 10 bases separating them. In germline, CDR1 is SGHAT, CDR2 FQNNGV. The CDR3 loop spans 13 amino acids. The CDR3 protein is CASSLVRDGEQYF. CDR3 coding DNA: TGTGCCAGCAGCTTAGTCAGGGACGGCGAGCAGTACTTC.

The genes are TRBV2 and TRBJ2-1; 9 nucleotides match TRBD1. This CDR3 comprises 15 residues. Germline trimming cut 6 bases from V and 4 bases from J; bases unmatched to any gene: 7. Germline V CDR1 and CDR2: SNHLY, FYNNEI. The CDR3 coding sequence is TGTGCCAGCAGCCCTTTCGGGACAGGGTACAATGAGCAGTTCTTC. Its translation: CASSPFGTGYNEQFF.

The V gene is TRBV7-2, the J gene TRBJ1-1, with 7 bases fitting TRBD1. The germline V gene has CDR1 SGHTA and CDR2 FQGNSA. Germline trimming cut 5 bases from V and 0 bases from J; bases unmatched to any gene: 6. This CDR3 has 15 amino acids. Written as DNA, the CDR3 is TGTGCCAGCAGCCCAATGGGACAGTTGAACACTGAAGCTTTCTTT. This sequence encodes CASSPMGQLNTEAFF.

This clonotype was observed a handful of times. The rearrangement joins TRBV2 to TRBJ2-1; D not certain. Germline CDR1 is SNHLY and CDR2 is FYNNEI. Trimming stripped 1 base from V and 7 bases from J, with 8 bases between. The CDR3 length is 13 residues. DNA for the CDR3: TGTGCCAGCAGTGAAGGTTCTAGAAATGAGCAGTTCTTC. It codes for CASSEGSRNEQFF.

This clonotype was counted only a few times. This chain uses TRBV7-2 with TRBJ1-2; D is uncertain. Germline CDR1 and CDR2: SGHTA and FQGNSA. Trimming pared 5 bases from V and 4 bases from J, leaving 17 bases between. This CDR3 has 15 amino acids. CDR3 in amino acids: CASSPVLGATYGYTF. For the CDR3, the DNA is TGTGCCAGCAGCCCTGTTTTGGGTGCGACCTATGGCTACACCTTC.

This clonotype has at least ten counts. The chain combines TRBV20-1 with TRBJ1-5; D call uncertain. Germline V gene data show CDR1 as DFQATT and CDR2 as SNEGSKA (reference sequence). Trimming took off 0 bases at V and 3 bases at J, with 12 bases between the two ends. The CDR3 has 15 amino acids. The CDR3 DNA reads TGCAGTGCTAGAGATCTGTCGGGAGACAATCAGCCCCAGCATTTT. Protein: CSARDLSGDNQPQHF.

This clonotype turned up a few times. V usage is TRBV18 and J usage is TRBJ2-7; the match to TRBD2 covers 7 bases. Germline lookup yields CDR1 KGHSH and CDR2 LQKENI. V lost 4 bases, J lost 4 bases, and 13 bases stayed unmatched. The CDR3 totals 16 residues. CDR3: CASSLYHGRELYEQYF. The CDR3 DNA sequence: TGTGCCAGCTCACTATACCACGGGCGGGAGCTGTACGAGCAGTACTTC.

This chain connects TRBV24-1 to TRBJ2-3; TRBD2 aligns across 11 bases. CDR1 is KGHDR, CDR2 SFDVKD, per germline. Trimming removed 9 bases from V and 4 bases from J; junction bases left unmatched: 5. This CDR3 is 14 amino acids long. This CDR3 reads CATDSGRAADTQYF. The CDR3 DNA sequence: TGTGCCACCGATAGCGGGAGGGCCGCAGATACGCAGTATTTT.

This clonotype has just a few counts. The rearrangement links TRBV24-1 to TRBJ2-7, with TRBD1 as a possible D gene (6 bases). This CDR3 has 13 residues. The V end lost 6 bases, the J end lost 8 bases, and 16 bases lay between the germline ends. Germline CDR1 and CDR2: KGHDR and SFDVKD. The DNA of the CDR3 is TGTGCCACCAGTTATTCGACAGGTGACAAGCAGTACTTC. It specifies CATSYSTGDKQYF.

CDR3 amino acids: CASSEWGGETDTQYF. The CDR3 DNA reads TGTGCCAGCAGTGAATGGGGTGGCGAGACAGATACGCAGTATTTT. The chain joins TRBV25-1 to TRBJ2-3; no clear D gene. Germline V gives CDR1 MGHDK, CDR2 SYGVNS. CDR3 length equals 15 residues. Deletions cut 1 base from V and 3 bases from J, with 11 bases between.

The J gene is TRBJ2-1, the V gene TRBV6-2 or TRBV6-3; 8 bases map to TRBD1. J lost 8 bases, V lost 5 bases, and 14 bases had no gene match. The CDR3 spans 16 residues. Germline CDR1 is MNHEY and CDR2 is SVGEGT. This chain's CDR3 is CASSTLTGDRRDEQFF. CDR3 in DNA: TGTGCCAGCAGTACCTTAACGGGGGACAGGAGGGATGAGCAGTTCTTC.

The chain carries TRBV10-3 and TRBJ1-2, with no clear D. This CDR3 region has 13 residues. The germline V gene has CDR1 ENHRY and CDR2 SYGVKD. CDR3 amino acids: CAIEEEVGYGYTF. For the CDR3, the DNA is TGTGCAATCGAAGAGGAGGTTGGGTATGGCTACACCTTC.

The rearrangement joins TRBV9 to TRBJ1-3; 8 positions agree with TRBD1. This CDR3 has 17 amino acids. The V segment lost 3 bases and the J segment 0 bases; nucleotides outside the gene matches: 8. CDR1 SGDLS and CDR2 YYNGEE come from the germline V gene. The chain's CDR3 is CASSDSPTGDSGNTIYF. The DNA for the CDR3 is TGTGCCAGCAGCGATTCCCCGACAGGGGACTCTGGAAACACCATATATTTT. Supplemented by reference TRBV9 and TRBJ1-3, the full variable domain reads DSGVTQTPKHLITATGQRVTLRCSPRSGDLSVYWYQQSLDQGLQFLIQYYNGEERAKGNILERFSAQQFPDLHSELNLSSLELGDSALYFCASSDSPTGDSGNTIYFGEGSWLTVV.

This clonotype was seen only a few times. The chain recombines TRBV9 with TRBJ2-2, with D tentatively TRBD1 (5 bases). The CDR3 runs 14 residues. Trimming pared 3 bases from V and 5 bases from J, leaving 11 bases between. CDR1 is SGDLS and CDR2 is YYNGEE in the germline V gene. The CDR3 region is CASSAQGPTGELFF. The CDR3 DNA sequence: TGTGCCAGCAGCGCGCAGGGTCCAACCGGGGAGCTGTTTTTT.

This clonotype was counted only a few times. The V and J genes are TRBV10-2 and TRBJ2-5; TRBD2 agrees at 12 bases. This CDR3 has 14 amino acids. The trim removed 6 bases at V and 4 bases at J, leaving 3 bases unmatched. CDR1 WSHSY and CDR2 SAAADI come from the germline V gene. The CDR3 sequence is CASSLAGGIETQYF. In DNA, the CDR3 is TGCGCCAGCAGCCTAGCGGGAGGGATAGAGACCCAGTACTTC.

This chain links TRBV20-1 with TRBJ2-7, with 10 bases that match TRBD2. The CDR3 has 14 residues. Germline CDR1 reads DFQATT; CDR2 reads SNEGSKA (reference sequence). The ends lost 5 bases at V and 0 bases at J; junction bases unmatched: 4. CDR3 sequence: CSASPSGGSYEQYF. CDR3 nucleotides: TGCAGTGCTTCCCCTAGCGGGGGCTCCTACGAGCAGTACTTC.

In the case of this clonotype: At one end, the junction sequence differs from germline, possibly due to a read error. The gene calls are TRBV12-3 or TRBV12-4 and TRBJ2-1; D ambiguous. This CDR3 is 13 amino acids long. The CDR3 loop is CASSLGPYTEQFF. As DNA, the CDR3 is TGTGCCAGCAGTCTGGGCCCTTACACTGAGCAGTTCTTC.

This clonotype was recorded a few times. V usage is TRBV7-2 and J usage is TRBJ2-3, with D perhaps given as TRBD1 or TRBD2 (5 bases each). The CDR3 sequence is 18 residues long. V lost 4 bases to trimming and J lost 0 bases, with 20 bases between them. Germline values: CDR1 SGHTA, CDR2 FQGNSA. The CDR3 nucleotides are TGTGCCAGCAGCTCCCCTCCTACGGGGCCTTCTAGCACAGATACGCAGTATTTT. Amino acids: CASSSPPTGPSSTDTQYF.

The chain employs TRBV24-1 and TRBJ1-2, with D tentatively TRBD1 (6 bases). This CDR3 comprises 14 residues. V shed 0 bases and J shed 6 bases, with 10 bases lying between them. CDR1 is KGHDR, CDR2 SFDVKD, per germline. CDR3 bases: TGTGCCACCAGTGATTTGAACAGGGTCGATGGCTACACCTTC. Residues: CATSDLNRVDGYTF.

This clonotype was seen once. This rearrangement joins TRBV27 to TRBJ2-1; 8 nucleotides agree with TRBD2. Germline CDR1 is MNHEY and CDR2 is SMNVEV (reference sequence). V lost 3 bases and J lost 7; bases outside the gene matches: 8. The CDR3 has 15 amino acids. This chain's CDR3 is CASSFAGGMGNEQFF. Here the CDR3 DNA reads TGTGCCAGCAGTTTTGCGGGAGGAATGGGGAATGAGCAGTTCTTC.